This paragraph reports one TCR beta chain. Its specificity is not known. The data originate from a study of shared clonotypes between healthy human individuals. Points from the study as a whole: Exclusively blood specimens were collected; tissue repertoires likely differ.

V shed 6 bases, J shed 3 bases, and the junction held 9 bases outside the gene matches. The CDR3 extends over 16 amino acids. CDR1 is MDHEN and CDR2 is SYDVKM in the germline V gene. Across several immunoSEQ plates, the genomic DNA of each subset was split evenly. Original processing methods: Filtering of immunoSEQ junctional sequences could not match full-length read filtering. Repertoires were generated with immunoSEQ multiplex PCR, while TCRdb's copy carries only in-frame clones and drops some. D and trimming were read from the DNA, whereas the V and J calls and clone size are those reported in that table. The sample has roughly 500,000 clones; over 70% are singletons. For genomic DNA, unsorted samples relied on about 90 million PBMCs.

The V and J genes are TRBV28 and TRBJ2-3; 10 positions agree with TRBD2. This clonotype was sampled from a woman aged 40-49 years in good health. Some clones in this sample may be carry-over from other donors' samples. The sequenced material came from PBMCs. This CDR3 is CASSRLAGVSTDTQYF. The CDR3 DNA sequence: TGTGCCAGCAGCCGCCTAGCGGGAGTTAGTACAGATACGCAGTATTTT.